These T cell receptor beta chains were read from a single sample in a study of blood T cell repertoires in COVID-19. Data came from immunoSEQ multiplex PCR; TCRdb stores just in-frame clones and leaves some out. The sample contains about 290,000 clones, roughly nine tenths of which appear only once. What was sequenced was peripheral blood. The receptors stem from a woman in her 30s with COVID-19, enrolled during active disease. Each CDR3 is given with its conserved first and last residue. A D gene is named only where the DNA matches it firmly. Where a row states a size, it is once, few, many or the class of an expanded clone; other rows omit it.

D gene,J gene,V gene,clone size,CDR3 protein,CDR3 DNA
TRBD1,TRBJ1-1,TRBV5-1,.,CASSVITGVNTEAFF,TGCGCCAGCAGCGTGATCACAGGGGTGAACACTGAAGCTTTCTTT
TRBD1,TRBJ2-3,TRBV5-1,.,CASSIGTGGVDTQYF,TGCGCCAGCAGCATAGGGACAGGGGGCGTCGATACGCAGTATTTT
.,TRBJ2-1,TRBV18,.,CASSPGLNEQFF,TGTGCCAGCTCACCGGGACTCAATGAGCAGTTCTTC
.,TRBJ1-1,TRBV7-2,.,CASSLVTGATEAFF,TGTGCCAGCAGCTTAGTTACGGGAGCAACTGAAGCTTTCTTT
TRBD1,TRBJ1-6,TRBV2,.,CASSGRDRGSNSPLHF,TGTGCCAGCAGTGGGAGAGACAGGGGTAGTAATTCACCCCTCCACTTT
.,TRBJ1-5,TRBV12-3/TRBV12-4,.,CASSRTANQPQHF,TGTGCCAGCAGTAGGACAGCTAATCAGCCCCAGCATTTT
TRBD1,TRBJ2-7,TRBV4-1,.,CASGDRDRVTYEQYF,TGCGCCAGCGGCGACCGGGACAGGGTCACCTACGAGCAGTACTTC
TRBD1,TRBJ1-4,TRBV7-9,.,CASTIRDSNEKLFF,TGTGCCAGCACGATAAGGGACAGTAATGAAAAACTGTTTTTT
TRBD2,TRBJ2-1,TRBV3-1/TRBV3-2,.,CASSPVSAGVYNEQFF,TGTGCCAGCAGCCCCGTCTCCGCGGGGGTGTACAATGAGCAGTTCTTC
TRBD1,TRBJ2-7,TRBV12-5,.,CASGDLGGRTYEQYF,TGTGCTAGTGGTGACCTAGGGGGCCGGACCTACGAGCAGTACTTC
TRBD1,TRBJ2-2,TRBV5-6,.,CASSLTGAGELFF,TGTGCCAGCAGCTTGACAGGGGCCGGGGAGCTGTTTTTT
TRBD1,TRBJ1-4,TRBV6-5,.,CASSYRGFGEKLFF,TGTGCCAGCAGCTACAGGGGTTTCGGCGAAAAACTGTTTTTT
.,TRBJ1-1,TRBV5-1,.,CASSLDRPGTEAFF,TGCGCCAGCAGCCTCGACAGGCCCGGCACTGAAGCTTTCTTT
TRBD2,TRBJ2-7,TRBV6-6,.,CASIPGGAKYEQYF,TGTGCCAGCATCCCCGGGGGGGCGAAGTACGAGCAGTACTTC
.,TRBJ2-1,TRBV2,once,CAGELQGRGVNEQFF,TGTGCCGGAGAGTTACAGGGTCGGGGTGTCAATGAGCAGTTCTTC
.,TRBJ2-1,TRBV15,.,CATSRDREPRYNEQFF,TGTGCCACCAGCAGAGATCGGGAGCCTCGGTACAATGAGCAGTTCTTC
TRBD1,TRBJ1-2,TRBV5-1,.,CASSLAGDRDGYTF,TGCGCCAGCAGCTTGGCCGGGGACAGGGACGGCTACACCTTC
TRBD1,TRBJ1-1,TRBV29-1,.,CSAQGAVTEAFF,TGCAGCGCCCAGGGGGCCGTCACTGAAGCTTTCTTT
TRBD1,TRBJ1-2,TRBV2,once,CASSFTGGNYGYTF,TGTGCCAGCAGTTTCACAGGGGGTAACTATGGCTACACCTTC
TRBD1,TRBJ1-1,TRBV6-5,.,CASRTGDRMNTEAFF,TGTGCCAGCAGAACAGGGGATCGGATGAACACTGAAGCTTTCTTT
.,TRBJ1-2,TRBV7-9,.,CASSSPPGYGYTF,TGTGCCAGCAGCTCCCCGCCGGGTTATGGCTACACCTTC
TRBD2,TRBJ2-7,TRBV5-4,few,CASGPKAGVEFSEQYF,TGTGCCAGCGGACCTAAAGCGGGGGTGGAGTTTAGCGAGCAGTACTTC
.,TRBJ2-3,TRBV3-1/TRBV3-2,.,CASSQEWGAGGTDTQYF,TGTGCCAGCAGCCAAGAGTGGGGGGCGGGGGGCACAGATACGCAGTATTTT
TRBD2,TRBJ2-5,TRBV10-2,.,CASSEAGGQETQYF,TGCGCCAGCAGTGAGGCGGGGGGTCAAGAGACCCAGTACTTC
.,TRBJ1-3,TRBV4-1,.,CASSPRAFSGQIENTIYF,TGCGCCAGCAGCCCAAGAGCTTTTTCAGGACAGATAGAAAACACCATATATTTT
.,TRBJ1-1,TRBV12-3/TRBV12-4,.,CASSSAMNTEAFF,TGTGCCAGCAGCTCCGCTATGAACACTGAAGCTTTCTTT
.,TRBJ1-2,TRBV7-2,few,CASSSSAAFYGYTF,TGTGCCAGCAGCTCCTCGGCGGCCTTCTATGGCTACACCTTC
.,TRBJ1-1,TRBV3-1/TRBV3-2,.,CASSHQGRGTEAFF,TGTGCCAGCAGCCACCAGGGGAGGGGAACTGAAGCTTTCTTT